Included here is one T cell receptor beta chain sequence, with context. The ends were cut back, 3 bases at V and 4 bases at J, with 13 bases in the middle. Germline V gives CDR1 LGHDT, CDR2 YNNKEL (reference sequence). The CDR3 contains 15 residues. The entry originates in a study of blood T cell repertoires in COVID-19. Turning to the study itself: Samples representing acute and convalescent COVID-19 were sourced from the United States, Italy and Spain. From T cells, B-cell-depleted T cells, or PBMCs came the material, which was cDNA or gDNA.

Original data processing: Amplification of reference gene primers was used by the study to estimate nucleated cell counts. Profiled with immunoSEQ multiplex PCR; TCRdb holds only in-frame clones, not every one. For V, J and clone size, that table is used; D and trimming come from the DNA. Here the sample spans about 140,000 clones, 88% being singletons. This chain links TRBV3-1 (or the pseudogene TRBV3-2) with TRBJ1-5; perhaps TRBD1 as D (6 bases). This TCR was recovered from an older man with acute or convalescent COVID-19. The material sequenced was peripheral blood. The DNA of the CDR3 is TGTGCCAGCAGCCAGGGGGCTGCCCCTAATCAGCCCCAGCATTTT. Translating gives CASSQGAAPNQPQHF.